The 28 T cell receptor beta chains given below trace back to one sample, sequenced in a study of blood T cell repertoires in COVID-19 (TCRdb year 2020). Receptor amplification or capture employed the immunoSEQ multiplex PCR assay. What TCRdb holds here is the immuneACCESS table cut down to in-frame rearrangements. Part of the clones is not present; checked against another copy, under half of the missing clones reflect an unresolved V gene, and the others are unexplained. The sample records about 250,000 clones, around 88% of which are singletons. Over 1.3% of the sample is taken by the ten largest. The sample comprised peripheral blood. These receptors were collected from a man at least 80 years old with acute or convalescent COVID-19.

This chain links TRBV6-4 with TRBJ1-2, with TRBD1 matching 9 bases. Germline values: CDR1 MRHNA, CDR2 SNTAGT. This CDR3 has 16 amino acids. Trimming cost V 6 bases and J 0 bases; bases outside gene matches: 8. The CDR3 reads CASSAGGDRANYGYTF. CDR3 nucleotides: TGTGCCAGCAGCGCAGGAGGGGACAGGGCTAACTATGGCTACACCTTC.

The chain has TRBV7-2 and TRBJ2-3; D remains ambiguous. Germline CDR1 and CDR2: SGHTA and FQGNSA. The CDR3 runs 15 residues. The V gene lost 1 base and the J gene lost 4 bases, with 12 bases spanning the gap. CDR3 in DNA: TGTGCCAGCAGCTTAGTCGCAGATCACGCAGATACGCAGTATTTT. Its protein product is CASSLVADHADTQYF.

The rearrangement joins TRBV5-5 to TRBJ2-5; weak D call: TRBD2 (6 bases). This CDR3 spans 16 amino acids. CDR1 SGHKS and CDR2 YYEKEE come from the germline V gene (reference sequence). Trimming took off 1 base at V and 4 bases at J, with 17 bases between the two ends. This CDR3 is CASSLNSLGGVETQYF. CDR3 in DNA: TGTGCCAGCAGCTTGAATTCCCTTGGAGGGGTAGAGACCCAGTACTTC. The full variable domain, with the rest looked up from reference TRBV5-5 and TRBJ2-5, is DAGVTQSPTHLIKTRGQQVTLRCSPISGHKSVSWYQQVLGQGPQFIFQYYEKEERGRGNFPDRFSARQFPNYSSELNVNALLLGDSALYLCASSLNSLGGVETQYFGPGTRLLVL.

The CDR3 here is CASRKLLNTEAFF. Written as DNA, the CDR3 is TGTGCCAGCAGGAAACTTTTGAACACTGAAGCTTTCTTT. The V gene is TRBV6-5, the J gene TRBJ1-1, with D unresolved. The CDR3 covers 13 residues. Germline CDR1 reads MNHEY; CDR2 reads SVGAGI. V lost 6 bases and J 0 bases, leaving 8 bases between the germline ends.

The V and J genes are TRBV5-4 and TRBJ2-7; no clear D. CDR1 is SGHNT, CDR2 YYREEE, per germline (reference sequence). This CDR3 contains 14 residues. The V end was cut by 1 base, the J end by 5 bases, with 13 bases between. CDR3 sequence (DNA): TGTGCCAGCAGCTTGAAGCCTCGGAGCGACGAGCAGTACTTC. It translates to CASSLKPRSDEQYF.

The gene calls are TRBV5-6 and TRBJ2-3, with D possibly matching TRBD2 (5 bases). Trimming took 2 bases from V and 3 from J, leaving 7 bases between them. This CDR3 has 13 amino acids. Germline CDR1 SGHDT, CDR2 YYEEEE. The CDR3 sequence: CASSFPGTDTQYF. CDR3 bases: TGTGCCAGCAGCTTTCCGGGGACAGATACGCAGTATTTT.

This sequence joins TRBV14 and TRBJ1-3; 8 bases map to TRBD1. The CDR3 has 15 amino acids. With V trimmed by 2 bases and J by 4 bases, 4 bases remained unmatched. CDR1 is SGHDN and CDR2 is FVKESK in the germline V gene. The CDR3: CASSQSGTGGNTIYF. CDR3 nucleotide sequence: TGTGCCAGCAGCCAATCTGGGACAGGAGGAAACACCATATATTTT. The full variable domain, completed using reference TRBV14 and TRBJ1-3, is EAGVTQFPSHSVIEKGQTVTLRCDPISGHDNLYWYRRVMGKEIKFLLHFVKESKQDESGMPNNRFLAERTGGTYSTLKVQPAELEDSGVYFCASSQSGTGGNTIYFGEGSWLTVV.

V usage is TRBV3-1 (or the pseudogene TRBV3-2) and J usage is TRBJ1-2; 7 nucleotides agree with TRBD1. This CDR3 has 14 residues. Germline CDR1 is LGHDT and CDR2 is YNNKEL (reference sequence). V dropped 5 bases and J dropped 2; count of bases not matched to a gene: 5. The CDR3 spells CASSFRGVNYGYTF. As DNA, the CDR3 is TGTGCCAGCAGCTTCAGGGGGGTCAACTATGGCTACACCTTC.

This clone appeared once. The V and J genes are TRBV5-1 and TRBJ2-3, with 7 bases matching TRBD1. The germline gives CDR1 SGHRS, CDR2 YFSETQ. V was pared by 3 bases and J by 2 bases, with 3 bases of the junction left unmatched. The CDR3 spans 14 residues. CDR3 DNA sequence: TGCGCCAGCAGCTATGGACAGGCCACAGATACGCAGTATTTT. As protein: CASSYGQATDTQYF.

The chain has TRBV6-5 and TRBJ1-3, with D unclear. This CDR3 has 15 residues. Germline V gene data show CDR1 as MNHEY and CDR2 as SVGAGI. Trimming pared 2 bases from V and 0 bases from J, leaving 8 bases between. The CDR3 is CASSYGSYSGNTIYF. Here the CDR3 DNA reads TGTGCCAGCAGTTACGGGAGTTACTCTGGAAACACCATATATTTT.

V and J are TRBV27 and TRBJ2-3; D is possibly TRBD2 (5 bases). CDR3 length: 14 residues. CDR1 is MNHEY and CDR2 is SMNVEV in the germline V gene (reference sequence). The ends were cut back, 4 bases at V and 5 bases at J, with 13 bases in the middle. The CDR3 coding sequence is TGTGCCAGCAGTTCCGGACTGGAAGGAGATACGCAGTATTTT. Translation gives CASSSGLEGDTQYF.

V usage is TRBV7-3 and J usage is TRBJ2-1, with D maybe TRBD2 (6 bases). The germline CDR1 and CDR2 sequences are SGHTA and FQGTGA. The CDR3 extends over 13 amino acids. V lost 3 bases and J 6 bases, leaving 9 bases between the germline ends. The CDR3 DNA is TGTGCCAGCAGCTTCGGGGGTGTCAATGAGCAGTTCTTC. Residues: CASSFGGVNEQFF.

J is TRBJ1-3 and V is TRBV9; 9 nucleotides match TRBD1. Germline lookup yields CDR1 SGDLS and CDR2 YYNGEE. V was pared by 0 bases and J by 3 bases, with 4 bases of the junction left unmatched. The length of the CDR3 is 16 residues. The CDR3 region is CASSVDRGLDGNTIYF. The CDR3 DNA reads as TGTGCCAGCAGCGTAGACAGGGGGCTGGATGGAAACACCATATATTTT.

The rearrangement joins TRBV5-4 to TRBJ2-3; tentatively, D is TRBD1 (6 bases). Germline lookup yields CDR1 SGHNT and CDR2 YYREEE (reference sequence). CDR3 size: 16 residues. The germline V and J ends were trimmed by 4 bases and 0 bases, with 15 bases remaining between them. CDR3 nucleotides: TGTGCCAGCAGCGACCCGGGACATAGAAGCACAGATACGCAGTATTTT. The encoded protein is CASSDPGHRSTDTQYF.

CDR3 nucleotide sequence: TGCAGTGCTCCCAGGGGGGAGCAGTTCTTC. Protein sequence: CSAPRGEQFF. The chain employs TRBV20-1 and TRBJ2-1; 7 bases are a match to TRBD1. Germline V gene sequence: CDR1 DFQATT, CDR2 SNEGSKA (reference sequence). After removal of 5 bases from V and 10 bases from J, the junction contained 2 bases not matched to a gene. The CDR3 runs to 10 residues.

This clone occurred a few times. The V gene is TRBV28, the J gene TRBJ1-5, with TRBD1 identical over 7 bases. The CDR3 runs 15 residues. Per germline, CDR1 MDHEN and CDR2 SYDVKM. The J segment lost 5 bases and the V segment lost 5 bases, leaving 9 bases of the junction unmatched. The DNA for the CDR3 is TGTGCCAGCAGTCCCCCAGGGGGAGACTATCAGCCCCAGCATTTT. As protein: CASSPPGGDYQPQHF.

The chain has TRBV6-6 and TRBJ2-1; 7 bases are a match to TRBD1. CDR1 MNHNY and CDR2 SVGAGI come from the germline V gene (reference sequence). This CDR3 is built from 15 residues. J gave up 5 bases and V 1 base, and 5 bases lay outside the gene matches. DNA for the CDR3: TGTGCCAGCAGTTACTTAGGACAGGTTGACAATGAGCAGTTCTTC. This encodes CASSYLGQVDNEQFF.

The CDR3 nucleotides are TGTGCCATCAGTGAGTCCAAGAGGACAGGGTCCGCCGGGGAGCTGTTTTTT. Amino acid sequence: CAISESKRTGSAGELFF. V is TRBV10-3 and J is TRBJ2-2, with 8 positions matching TRBD1. V gave up 0 bases and J gave up 6 bases; unmatched junction bases: 9. The germline V gene encodes CDR1 ENHRY and CDR2 SYGVKD. The CDR3 spans 17 residues.

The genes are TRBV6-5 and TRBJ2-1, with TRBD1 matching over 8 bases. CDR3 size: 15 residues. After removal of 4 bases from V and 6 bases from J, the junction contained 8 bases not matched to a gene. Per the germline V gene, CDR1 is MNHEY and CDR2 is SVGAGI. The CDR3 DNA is TGTGCCAGCAGTTTAAAGGGCACAGGGGGCAATGAGCAGTTCTTC. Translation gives CASSLKGTGGNEQFF.

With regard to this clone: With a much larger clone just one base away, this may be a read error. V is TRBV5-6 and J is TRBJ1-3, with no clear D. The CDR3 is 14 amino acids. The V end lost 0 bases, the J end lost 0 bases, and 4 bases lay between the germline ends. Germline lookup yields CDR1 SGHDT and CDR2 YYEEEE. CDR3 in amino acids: CASSLVSSGNTIYF. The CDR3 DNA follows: TGTGCCAGCAGCTTGGTCTCCTCTGGAAACACCATATATTTT.

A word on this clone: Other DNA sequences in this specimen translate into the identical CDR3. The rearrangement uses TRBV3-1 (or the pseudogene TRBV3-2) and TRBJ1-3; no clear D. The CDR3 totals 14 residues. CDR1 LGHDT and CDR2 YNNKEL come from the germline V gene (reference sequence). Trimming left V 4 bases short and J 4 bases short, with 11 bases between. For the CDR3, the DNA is TGTGCCAGCAGCCGAGGAGGATCCGGAAACACCATATATTTT. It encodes CASSRGGSGNTIYF.

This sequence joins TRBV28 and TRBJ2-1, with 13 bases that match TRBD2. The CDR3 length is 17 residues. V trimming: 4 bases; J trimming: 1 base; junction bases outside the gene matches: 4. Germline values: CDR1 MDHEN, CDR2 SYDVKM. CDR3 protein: CASSSRLAGGSYNEQFF. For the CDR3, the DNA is TGTGCCAGCAGTTCACGACTAGCGGGAGGTTCCTACAATGAGCAGTTCTTC.

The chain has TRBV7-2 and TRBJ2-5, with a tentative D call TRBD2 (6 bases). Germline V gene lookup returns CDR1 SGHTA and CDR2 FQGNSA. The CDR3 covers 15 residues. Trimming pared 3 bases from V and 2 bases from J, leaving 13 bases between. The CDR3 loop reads CASSFPVGGQETQYF. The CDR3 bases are TGTGCCAGCAGCTTCCCAGTTGGGGGGCAAGAGACCCAGTACTTC.

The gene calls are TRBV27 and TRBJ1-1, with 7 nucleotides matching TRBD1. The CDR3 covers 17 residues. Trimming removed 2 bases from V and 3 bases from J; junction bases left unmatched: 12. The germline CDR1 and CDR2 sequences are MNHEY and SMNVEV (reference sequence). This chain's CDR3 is CASSLETGLKWDTEAFF. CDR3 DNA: TGTGCCAGCAGTTTAGAGACAGGGCTCAAGTGGGACACTGAAGCTTTCTTT.

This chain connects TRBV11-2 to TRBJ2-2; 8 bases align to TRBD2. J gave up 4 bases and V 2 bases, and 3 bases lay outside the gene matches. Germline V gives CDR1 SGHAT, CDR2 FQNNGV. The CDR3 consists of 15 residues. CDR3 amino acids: CASSLSGGVTGELFF. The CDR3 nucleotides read TGTGCCAGCAGCTTAAGCGGGGGTGTCACCGGGGAGCTGTTTTTT.

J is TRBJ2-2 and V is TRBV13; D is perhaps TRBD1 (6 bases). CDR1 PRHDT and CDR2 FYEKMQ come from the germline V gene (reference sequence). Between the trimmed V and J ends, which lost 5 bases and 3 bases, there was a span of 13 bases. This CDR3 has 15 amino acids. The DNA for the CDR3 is TGTGCCAGCAGCCGCGGACAGTTATACACCGGGGAGCTGTTTTTT. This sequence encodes CASSRGQLYTGELFF.

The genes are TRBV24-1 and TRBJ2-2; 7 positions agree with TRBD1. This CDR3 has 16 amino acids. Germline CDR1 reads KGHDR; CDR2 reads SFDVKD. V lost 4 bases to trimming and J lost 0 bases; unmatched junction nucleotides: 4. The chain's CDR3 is CATSETGTANTGELFF. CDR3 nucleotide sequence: TGTGCCACCAGTGAGACAGGGACCGCGAACACCGGGGAGCTGTTTTTT.

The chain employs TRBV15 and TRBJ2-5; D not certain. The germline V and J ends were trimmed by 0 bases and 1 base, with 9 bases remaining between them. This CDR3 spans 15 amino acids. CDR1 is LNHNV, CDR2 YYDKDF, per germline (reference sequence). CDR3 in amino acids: CATSRDRGIQETQYF. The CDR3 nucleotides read TGTGCCACCAGCAGAGATCGAGGCATCCAAGAGACCCAGTACTTC.